These 21 T cell receptor beta chains originate from one sample sequenced in a study of T cells after somatic rescue of genetic block. TCRdb's copy holds only in-frame clones and misses some; the assay was immunoSEQ multiplex PCR. The table records tens of thousands of clones, approximately 90% of them present only once. Sequenced material: peripheral blood mononuclear cells (PBMCs). These receptors were obtained from a man aged 30-40 years.

V and J are TRBV28 and TRBJ1-2, with 8 nucleotides matching TRBD1. Germline loops: CDR1 MDHEN, CDR2 SYDVKM. J was trimmed by 4 bases and V by 6 bases; bases with no gene match: 10. The CDR3 runs to 15 residues. CDR3 protein: CASRRYRQGSYGYTF. In nucleotides, the CDR3 is TGTGCCAGCAGGCGATACAGACAGGGGAGCTATGGCTACACCTTC.

The J gene is TRBJ1-5, the V gene TRBV15, with D possibly matching TRBD1 (6 bases). The CDR3 has 16 amino acids. The V gene lost 3 bases and the J gene lost 0 bases, with 12 bases spanning the gap. CDR1 and CDR2 (germline): LNHNV, YYDKDF (reference sequence). The CDR3 spells CATSRGASYSNQPQHF. CDR3 nucleotide sequence: TGTGCCACCAGCAGGGGGGCCAGTTATAGCAATCAGCCCCAGCATTTT.

The chain combines TRBV19 with TRBJ1-6; D remains ambiguous. V lost 10 bases, J lost 13 bases, and 20 bases lay in between. The CDR3 length is 13 residues. Looked up from germline, CDR1 is LNHDA and CDR2 is SQIVND (reference sequence). For the CDR3, the DNA is TGTGCCACCCGCCCGTCCCAGAATTTTCCCCTCCACTTT. Its translation: CATRPSQNFPLHF.

This clone has a handful of counts. V usage is TRBV4-3 and J usage is TRBJ2-1, with D possibly being TRBD1 or TRBD2 (5 bases each). Trimming took 3 bases from V and 7 from J, leaving 16 bases between them. The CDR3 is 15 residues long. CDR1 LGHNA and CDR2 YSLEER come from the germline V gene. CDR3 residues: CASSQSLRDANEQFF. CDR3 sequence (DNA): TGCGCCAGCAGCCAGAGTTTACGGGACGCAAATGAGCAGTTCTTC.

J is TRBJ1-1 and V is TRBV19; tentatively, D is TRBD1 (6 bases). Germline CDR1 reads LNHDA; CDR2 reads SQIVND (reference sequence). The CDR3 is 13 residues long. V lost 5 bases and J lost 4, with 11 bases in between. The CDR3, as DNA: TGTGCCAGTAGTGCCCGGACAGTCACTGAAGCTTTCTTT. It yields the protein CASSARTVTEAFF. The full variable domain, completed using reference TRBV19 and TRBJ1-1, is DGGITQSPKYLFRKEGQNVTLSCEQNLNHDAMYWYRQDPGQGLRLIYYSQIVNDFQKGDIAEGYSVSREKKESFPLTVTSAQKNPTAFYLCASSARTVTEAFFGQGTRLTVV.

The chain joins TRBV29-1 to TRBJ1-2, with unresolved D. This CDR3 is 11 amino acids long. Trimming removed 3 bases at V and 4 bases at J, with 6 bases between. CDR1 is SQVTM and CDR2 is ANQGSEA in the germline V gene. The CDR3 nucleotides are TGCAGCGTTGACGGGAGCTATGGCTACACCTTC. This sequence encodes CSVDGSYGYTF.

The chain recombines TRBV9 with TRBJ1-3; D uncertain. The V end lost 0 bases, the J end lost 5 bases, and 12 bases lay between the germline ends. This CDR3 has 15 amino acids. Germline CDR1 is SGDLS and CDR2 is YYNGEE. The DNA for the CDR3 is TGTGCCAGCAGCGTAGACGGGGAAAGAAGAAACACCATATATTTT. Amino acids: CASSVDGERRNTIYF.

The V gene is TRBV19, the J gene TRBJ2-7, with D maybe TRBD2 (6 bases). The CDR3 contains 12 residues. Per the germline V gene, CDR1 is LNHDA and CDR2 is SQIVND (reference sequence). Trimming shortened V by 5 bases and J by 3 bases, and 8 bases separated the two germline ends. CDR3 sequence: CASSYGGYEQYF. DNA for the CDR3: TGTGCCAGTAGTTACGGGGGCTACGAGCAGTACTTC. Drawing the rest from reference TRBV19 and TRBJ2-7, the complete variable domain is DGGITQSPKYLFRKEGQNVTLSCEQNLNHDAMYWYRQDPGQGLRLIYYSQIVNDFQKGDIAEGYSVSREKKESFPLTVTSAQKNPTAFYLCASSYGGYEQYFGPGTRLTVT.

The CDR3 loop reads CASSGGGYEQYF. The CDR3 DNA sequence: TGCGCCAGCAGCGGCGGGGGTTACGAGCAGTACTTC. The chain recombines TRBV10-2 with TRBJ2-7, with 7 bases fitting TRBD2. This CDR3 region has 12 residues. Germline CDR1 is WSHSY and CDR2 is SAAADI. J gave up 4 bases and V 6 bases, and 3 bases lay outside the gene matches.

The chain uses TRBV28 and TRBJ1-3, with D possibly being TRBD1 (5 bases). CDR1 is MDHEN, CDR2 SYDVKM, per germline. V gave up 5 bases and J gave up 1 base, with 15 bases separating them. The CDR3 covers 16 residues. This CDR3 reads CASSPPHRQSGNTIYF. The CDR3 nucleotides read TGTGCCAGCAGTCCTCCCCATCGACAGTCTGGAAACACCATATATTTT.

This clone is a singleton in its sample. This chain links TRBV19 with TRBJ1-2; 9 bases line up with TRBD1. V was pared by 5 bases and J by 7 bases, with 8 bases of the junction left unmatched. Germline loops: CDR1 LNHDA, CDR2 SQIVND (reference sequence). CDR3 length equals 14 residues. The CDR3 here is CASSPRGQGAGYTF. The CDR3 nucleotides are TGTGCCAGTAGTCCAAGGGGACAGGGAGCTGGCTACACCTTC.

This chain uses TRBV2 with TRBJ1-2, with unresolved D. V lost 7 bases and J 8 bases, leaving 20 bases between the germline ends. The CDR3 sequence is 14 residues long. From germline, CDR1 is SNHLY and CDR2 FYNNEI. CDR3 sequence (DNA): TGTGCCAGCACCAGCAAAGGGCTTGATAGAGGCTACACCTTC. Translation gives CASTSKGLDRGYTF. Using reference TRBV2 and TRBJ1-2 for the parts outside the CDR3, the full variable domain is EPEVTQTPSHQVTQMGQEVILRCVPISNHLYFYWYRQILGQKVEFLVSFYNNEISEKSEIFDDQFSVERPDGSNFTLKIRSTKLEDSAMYFCASTSKGLDRGYTFGSGTRLTVV.

J is TRBJ2-7 and V is TRBV28; no definite D call. This CDR3 spans 12 amino acids. Trimming took off 3 bases at V and 3 bases at J, with 6 bases between the two ends. Germline V gives CDR1 MDHEN, CDR2 SYDVKM. DNA of the CDR3: TGTGCCAGCAGTTTCAATCTCTACGAGCAGTACTTC. As protein: CASSFNLYEQYF.

V is TRBV27 and J is TRBJ2-7, with 9 bases identical to TRBD1. Unmatched junction bases numbered 14, after V lost 6 bases and J lost 5 bases. The CDR3 consists of 16 residues. Germline V gives CDR1 MNHEY, CDR2 SMNVEV (reference sequence). The CDR3 protein is CASRKRPDRGLDEQYF. In DNA form, the CDR3 reads TGTGCCAGCAGAAAACGGCCGGACAGGGGATTAGACGAGCAGTACTTC.

For the CDR3, the DNA is TGTGCCAGCAGCTTAAACTTGGCCAGGGCTAACAATGAGCAGTTCTTC. Translation: CASSLNLARANNEQFF. The J gene is TRBJ2-1, the V gene TRBV7-2, with D possibly being TRBD1 (5 bases). The CDR3 spans 16 residues. The germline CDR1 and CDR2 sequences are SGHTA and FQGNSA. The V end was cut by 2 bases, the J end by 5 bases, with 16 bases between.

V usage is TRBV14 and J usage is TRBJ2-5, with D perhaps TRBD2 (6 bases). Germline V gene sequence: CDR1 SGHDN, CDR2 FVKESK. This CDR3 has 14 amino acids. Deletions cut 5 bases from V and 5 bases from J, with 15 bases between. In nucleotides, the CDR3 is TGTGCCAGCAGCTCGGGACTGCGAATGGAGACCCAGTACTTC. Protein: CASSSGLRMETQYF. Full variable domain (missing parts from reference TRBV14 and TRBJ2-5): EAGVTQFPSHSVIEKGQTVTLRCDPISGHDNLYWYRRVMGKEIKFLLHFVKESKQDESGMPNNRFLAERTGGTYSTLKVQPAELEDSGVYFCASSSGLRMETQYFGPGTRLLVL.

The chain uses TRBV11-3 and TRBJ2-7; D might be TRBD1 (7 bases). The CDR3 length is 15 residues. Germline values: CDR1 SGHNT, CDR2 YENEEA. With 5 bases removed from V and 5 bases from J, the gap between germline ends came to 19 bases. CDR3 amino acids: CASSPGGQGRHEQYF. The CDR3 DNA sequence: TGTGCCAGCAGCCCAGGGGGGCAGGGGCGCCACGAGCAGTACTTC.

V gene TRBV2 combines with J gene TRBJ2-7, with D hard to call. The CDR3 extends over 12 amino acids. CDR1 is SNHLY and CDR2 is FYNNEI in the germline V gene. V was shortened by 3 bases and J by 12 bases, with 15 bases between the two germline ends. Written as DNA, the CDR3 is TGTGCCAGCAGTGAGGCCGCCCGGGTTCGGTACTTC. Translating gives CASSEAARVRYF.

This clone was detected a few times. V and J are TRBV28 and TRBJ2-7, with D unclear. The CDR3 loop spans 11 amino acids. The V end lost 6 bases, the J end lost 4 bases, and 7 bases lay between the germline ends. From germline, CDR1 is MDHEN and CDR2 SYDVKM. The CDR3 protein is CASSHRYEQYF. CDR3 nucleotide sequence: TGTGCCAGCAGCCACCGATACGAGCAGTACTTC.

The chain couples TRBV19 to TRBJ1-5; D unclear. Germline assignment: CDR1 LNHDA and CDR2 SQIVND (reference sequence). Between the trimmed V and J ends, which lost 3 bases and 6 bases, there was a span of 9 bases. This CDR3 has 13 amino acids. The CDR3 nucleotides read TGTGCCAGTAGTATTGGTTCCCCTCAGCCCCAGCATTTT. It translates to CASSIGSPQPQHF.

The chain has TRBV10-2 and TRBJ2-3; the D gene is possibly TRBD1 (5 bases). The CDR3 has 13 amino acids. The germline V gene has CDR1 WSHSY and CDR2 SAAADI. V was shortened by 5 bases and J by 2 bases, with 8 bases between the two germline ends. CDR3 sequence (DNA): TGCGCCAGCAGTTTGGGGCCCACAGATACGCAGTATTTT. Its protein product is CASSLGPTDTQYF.